The 22 T cell receptor beta chains below come from one sample, sequenced in a study of cytomegalovirus exposure and HLA in healthy donors. It was with 60 Vbeta and 13 Jbeta primers that the PCR ran. Sequenced by immunoSEQ multiplex PCR; TCRdb stores in-frame clones only, minus some. This repertoire shows approximately 110,000 clones, approximately 15% found once; its top ten account for 1.5% to 2%. The sequenced sample was PBMCs. The receptor set was obtained from a woman under 30 in good health and CMV-seronegative.

The rearrangement joins TRBV25-1 to TRBJ2-1; no firm D call. V was pared by 3 bases and J by 9 bases, with 12 bases between. This CDR3 comprises 13 residues. Germline values: CDR1 MGHDK, CDR2 SYGVNS. For the CDR3, the DNA is TGTGCCAGCAGTGAGTCGAGGTCATCTGAGCAGTTCTTC. Its protein is CASSESRSSEQFF.

This chain uses TRBV7-2 with TRBJ2-7; 13 bases align to TRBD2. The V and J ends lost 5 bases and 3 bases, in that order; junction bases with no gene match: 4. From germline, CDR1 is SGHTA and CDR2 FQGNSA. The CDR3 has 15 residues. The CDR3 DNA reads as TGTGCCAGCAGCACGGGACTAGCGGGACGCTACGAGCAGTACTTC. The encoded protein is CASSTGLAGRYEQYF.

This clone was seen more than once but under ten times. The chain carries TRBV28 and TRBJ2-7, with 10 positions matching TRBD2. J gave up 1 base and V 5 bases, and 20 bases lay outside the gene matches. Germline V lookup: CDR1 MDHEN, CDR2 SYDVKM. This CDR3 has 20 amino acids. The CDR3, as DNA: TGTGCCAGCAGTCAGCGGACAGGTGAACTAGCGGGATCGGGATCCTACGAGCAGTACTTC. Amino acid sequence: CASSQRTGELAGSGSYEQYF.

This clone was seen only a few times. In the same sample, other DNA sequences code for this CDR3. The V and J genes are TRBV2 and TRBJ2-5; TRBD2 matches 7 bases. The CDR3 consists of 12 residues. J gave up 5 bases and V 4 bases, and 1 base lay outside the gene matches. Germline V gene lookup returns CDR1 SNHLY and CDR2 FYNNEI. The CDR3 DNA reads TGTGCCAGCAGTGGGGGAGGGGAGACCCAGTACTTC. This gives the protein CASSGGGETQYF.

V usage is TRBV29-1 and J usage is TRBJ1-1, with 8 bases lining up with TRBD1. V shed 0 bases, J shed 7 bases, and the junction held 7 bases outside the gene matches. CDR3 length equals 14 residues. Germline CDR1 is SQVTM and CDR2 is ANQGSEA. Here the CDR3 reads CSVEEGRGRGEAFF. The CDR3 DNA follows: TGCAGCGTTGAAGAGGGCAGGGGGCGTGGTGAAGCTTTCTTT. The whole variable domain, remainder taken from reference TRBV29-1 and TRBJ1-1, is SAVISQKPSRDICQRGTSLTIQCQVDSQVTMMFWYRQQPGQSLTLIATANQGSEATYESGFVIDKFPISRPNLTFSTLTVSNMSPEDSSIYLCSVEEGRGRGEAFFGQGTRLTVV.

Many counts were recorded for this clone. The V call is TRBV29-1, the J call TRBJ2-7, with TRBD2 matching 8 bases. The germline V gene has CDR1 SQVTM and CDR2 ANQGSEA. This CDR3 has 12 amino acids. V lost 3 bases and J lost 2; bases outside the gene matches: 0. The CDR3 region has the DNA TGCAGCGTTGAGCGGGGGGCCTACGAGCAGTACTTC. Encoded protein: CSVERGAYEQYF.

This clone has just a few counts. V gene TRBV29-1 combines with J gene TRBJ2-1; no reliable D call. The CDR3 covers 15 residues. Trimming stripped 5 bases from V and 0 bases from J, with 14 bases between. Germline values: CDR1 SQVTM, CDR2 ANQGSEA. This CDR3 is CSVSLFLLSYNEQFF. CDR3 bases: TGCAGCGTTTCCTTGTTTCTCCTCTCCTACAATGAGCAGTTCTTC.

This chain uses TRBV7-3 with TRBJ1-5; the D gene is possibly TRBD1 (6 bases). This CDR3 is 16 amino acids long. Deletions cut 6 bases from V and 0 bases from J, with 15 bases between. Germline V gene lookup returns CDR1 SGHTA and CDR2 FQGTGA. CDR3 sequence: CASSREGGYSNQPQHF. CDR3 sequence (DNA): TGTGCCAGCAGTCGGGAGGGGGGATATAGCAATCAGCCCCAGCATTTT.

This clone has just a few counts. V and J are TRBV28 and TRBJ1-1, with 7 bases lining up with TRBD1. This CDR3 spans 15 amino acids. V lost 5 bases to trimming and J lost 7 bases; unmatched junction nucleotides: 13. CDR1 and CDR2 (germline): MDHEN, SYDVKM. CDR3 protein: CASSLQQGWMNEAFF. The CDR3 DNA reads TGTGCCAGCAGTCTTCAACAGGGGTGGATGAATGAAGCTTTCTTT.

There are a few counts of this clone. The chain combines TRBV5-6 with TRBJ2-1; D is unresolved. The CDR3 spans 11 residues. V shed 4 bases and J shed 7 bases, with 6 bases lying between them. CDR1 and CDR2 (germline): SGHDT, YYEEEE. CDR3 protein: CASSVLNEQFF. DNA for the CDR3: TGTGCCAGCAGCGTATTGAATGAGCAGTTCTTC.

The CDR3 region is CSGGGFATGELFF. In DNA, the CDR3 is TGCAGCGGCGGGGGGTTTGCCACCGGGGAGCTGTTTTTT. The rearrangement links TRBV29-1 to TRBJ2-2, with TRBD2 matching over 8 bases. Germline CDR1 is SQVTM and CDR2 is ANQGSEA. J gave up 4 bases and V 7 bases, and 5 bases lay outside the gene matches. This CDR3 is 13 amino acids long.

This chain joins TRBV18 and TRBJ2-7, with 8 bases lining up with TRBD1. Germline lookup yields CDR1 KGHSH and CDR2 LQKENI. The CDR3 spans 16 residues. V lost 0 bases and J lost 1; bases outside the gene matches: 5. Here the CDR3 DNA reads TGTGCCAGCTCACCACCGGGCAGGGGGCCTTCCTACGAGCAGTACTTC. Its translation is CASSPPGRGPSYEQYF.

The chain links TRBV4-3 to TRBJ1-2; TRBD1 agrees at 8 bases. V shed 0 bases, J shed 7 bases, and the junction held 4 bases outside the gene matches. CDR3 size: 14 residues. Germline V gives CDR1 LGHNA, CDR2 YSLEER. This chain's CDR3 is CASSQDGTGGGYTF. As DNA, the CDR3 is TGCGCCAGCAGCCAAGACGGGACAGGAGGTGGCTACACCTTC.

This clone was recorded a few times. The V and J genes are TRBV30 and TRBJ1-6; D unclear. This CDR3 comprises 15 residues. Germline V gives CDR1 GTSNPN, CDR2 SVGIG (reference sequence). Trimming took 0 bases from V and 9 from J, leaving 15 bases between them. CDR3: CAWSVKVPGSSPLHF. CDR3 nucleotides: TGTGCCTGGAGTGTTAAGGTTCCGGGTAGTTCACCCCTCCACTTT.

The gene calls are TRBV28 and TRBJ1-1; TRBD1 agrees at 7 bases. V shed 6 bases and J 1 base; nucleotides not matched to a gene: 5. Germline CDR1 is MDHEN and CDR2 is SYDVKM. This CDR3 region has 14 residues. In DNA form, the CDR3 reads TGTGCCAGCAGACAACAGGGGACGAACACTGAAGCTTTCTTT. Its translation: CASRQQGTNTEAFF.

This clone has only a few counts. CDR3 protein: CAWTRLSSYEQYF. CDR3 nucleotides: TGTGCCTGGACGCGGCTAAGCTCCTACGAGCAGTACTTC. This chain joins TRBV30 and TRBJ2-7, with D unresolved. The V and J ends lost 4 bases and 0 bases respectively, with 10 bases between them. The CDR3 runs 13 residues. Germline values: CDR1 GTSNPN, CDR2 SVGIG (reference sequence).

This clone was seen a handful of times. The chain links TRBV9 to TRBJ2-3, with a possible D match to TRBD2 (5 bases). The V gene's germline CDR1 is SGDLS and CDR2 YYNGEE. V was trimmed by 1 base and J by 3 bases, leaving 12 bases between them. This CDR3 comprises 15 residues. CDR3 protein: CASSVSGWGTDTQYF. CDR3 nucleotides: TGTGCCAGCAGCGTATCGGGGTGGGGAACAGATACGCAGTATTTT.

This chain uses TRBV19 with TRBJ1-1; 11 bases are shared with TRBD1. The CDR3 runs 13 residues. V dropped 8 bases and J dropped 4; count of bases not matched to a gene: 3. Germline CDR1 reads LNHDA; CDR2 reads SQIVND (reference sequence). The CDR3 loop reads CASGTGGFTEAFF. DNA of the CDR3: TGTGCCAGTGGGACAGGGGGTTTCACTGAAGCTTTCTTT. Based on the CDR3 plus reference TRBV19 and TRBJ1-1, the full variable domain is DGGITQSPKYLFRKEGQNVTLSCEQNLNHDAMYWYRQDPGQGLRLIYYSQIVNDFQKGDIAEGYSVSREKKESFPLTVTSAQKNPTAFYLCASGTGGFTEAFFGQGTRLTVV.

V gene TRBV5-5 combines with J gene TRBJ2-5, with D perhaps TRBD2 (7 bases). Germline assignment: CDR1 SGHKS and CDR2 YYEKEE (reference sequence). Between the trimmed V and J ends, which lost 2 bases and 3 bases, there was a span of 17 bases. The CDR3 is 16 residues long. The CDR3 is CASSLGGGEVKETQYF. The CDR3 region has the DNA TGTGCCAGCAGCTTAGGGGGAGGGGAGGTAAAAGAGACCCAGTACTTC.

The sample holds a few counts of this clone. The CDR3 bases are TGCGCCAGCAGCCAGCGGGACAGGAGGAACACTGAAGCTTTCTTT. As protein: CASSQRDRRNTEAFF. This chain uses TRBV4-3 with TRBJ1-1; TRBD1 agrees at 8 bases. V trimming: 3 bases; J trimming: 1 base; junction bases outside the gene matches: 4. The CDR3 extends over 15 amino acids. Looked up from germline, CDR1 is LGHNA and CDR2 is YSLEER.

This clone has just a few counts. The chain recombines TRBV6-5 with TRBJ1-3; 7 bases are a match to TRBD1. Germline CDR1 reads MNHEY; CDR2 reads SVGAGI. V was pared by 6 bases and J by 8 bases, with 13 bases of the junction left unmatched. The CDR3 covers 15 residues. CDR3 amino acids: CASRKMDRIGDTIYF. CDR3 nucleotides: TGTGCCAGCAGGAAAATGGACAGGATCGGGGACACCATATATTTT.

CDR3 in amino acids: CASSQQRTGGWSNQPQHF. The CDR3 DNA reads TGCGCCAGCAGCCAACAAAGGACAGGGGGCTGGAGCAATCAGCCCCAGCATTTT. This chain uses TRBV4-1 with TRBJ1-5, with TRBD1 matching over 11 bases. Losses at the gene ends were 2 bases for V and 1 base for J; bases not matched to a gene: 7. This CDR3 has 18 residues. Per the germline V gene, CDR1 is MGHRA and CDR2 is YSYEKL.